The source of this T cell receptor beta chain is a study of regulatory T cells in long-lasting Graves disease. Germline V gene data show CDR1 as SGHRS and CDR2 as YFSETQ. The V gene end was trimmed by 6 bases and the J gene end by 4 bases; junction bases not matched to a gene: 11. CDR3 length: 15 residues. CDR3 regions were amplified by Arm-PCR using iRepertoire HTBI primers to build TCR beta libraries. TCRdb ran MiXCR on the multiplex PCR reads and lists one entry per CDR3 protein. The table shows a few hundred thousand distinct CDR3 sequences, with around 16% occurring only once. Time point denoted: newly diagnosed GD, antithyroid drugs for less than 3 months. The TCR library was prepared using RNA isolated from PBMCs. Criteria from the American Thyroid Association guidelines were applied to diagnose Graves' disease. This clonotype was counted at least ten times. This sample was also put to use in a study of T cells in Graves' hyperthyroidism and ophthalmopathy.

The TCR originated in a woman under 30 with Graves disease. Sequences were derived from peripheral blood mononuclear cells (PBMCs), sampled at new diagnosis, from a patient treated with antithyroid drugs. J is TRBJ1-1 and V is TRBV5-1; 8 bases match TRBD1. The CDR3 sequence is CASNFRGQEGTEAFF. Written as DNA, the CDR3 is TGCGCCAGCAATTTCAGGGGGCAGGAGGGCACTGAAGCTTTCTTT.